Presented here are 17 T cell receptor beta chains from one specimen sequenced in a study of response to subunit inactivated influenza vaccine. TCRdb fed the RT-PCR reads into MiXCR, producing one record per CDR3 protein. This sample yields about half a million distinct CDR3 sequences, of which about 8% are seen a single time; about an eighth belongs to the top ten. The specimen comprised PBMCs from blood, sampled roughly 24 months after vaccination. The receptor set was obtained from a man between 50 and 69 years old who received an inactivated influenza vaccine.

The rearrangement links TRBV20-1 to TRBJ2-1, with 11 bases aligning to TRBD2. Germline V gene sequence: CDR1 DFQATT, CDR2 SNEGSKA (reference sequence). The CDR3 has 14 amino acids. The V gene end was trimmed by 4 bases and the J gene end by 1 base; junction bases not matched to a gene: 0. The CDR3 coding sequence is TGCAGTGCTACTAGCGGGAGGTCCTACAATGAGCAGTTCTTC. Its protein is CSATSGRSYNEQFF.

The CDR3 is CASSLSQINSPLHF. DNA for the CDR3: TGCGCCAGCAGCTTGAGTCAGATCAATTCACCCCTCCACTTT. The rearrangement uses TRBV5-1 and TRBJ1-6, with D uncertain. V lost 1 base, J lost 7 bases, and 9 bases lay in between. The CDR3 is made up of 14 amino acids. Germline CDR1 and CDR2: SGHRS and YFSETQ.

This clonotype came up many times. CDR3 sequence: CSVEDRERNEQFF. CDR3 sequence (DNA): TGCAGCGTTGAAGACAGGGAGAGGAATGAGCAGTTCTTC. The chain carries TRBV29-1 and TRBJ2-1; D could derive from TRBD1 or TRBD2 (5 bases each). The germline V gene encodes CDR1 SQVTM and CDR2 ANQGSEA. This CDR3 has 13 amino acids. V lost 0 bases and J lost 7, with 10 bases in between.

There are a few counts of this clonotype. V usage is TRBV5-1 and J usage is TRBJ1-4; tentative D call: TRBD1 (6 bases). V lost 2 bases and J lost 8, with 19 bases in between. Germline V gene data show CDR1 as SGHRS and CDR2 as YFSETQ. The CDR3 has 16 amino acids. This CDR3 reads CASSFRPGGQGEKLFF. In DNA form, the CDR3 reads TGCGCCAGCAGCTTCCGTCCGGGGGGACAAGGGGAAAAACTGTTTTTT.

This clonotype was recorded at least ten times. V gene TRBV10-3 combines with J gene TRBJ2-6, with D unresolved. Trimming took off 2 bases at V and 1 base at J, with 6 bases between the two ends. CDR3 length: 15 residues. Germline CDR1 ENHRY, CDR2 SYGVKD. The CDR3 DNA is TGTGCCATCAGTGAGGGGCTGTCTGGGGCCAACGTCCTGACTTTC. Protein: CAISEGLSGANVLTF.

This clonotype was seen a few times. The gene calls are TRBV29-1 and TRBJ2-7; 7 bases map to TRBD1. V dropped 3 bases and J dropped 2; count of bases not matched to a gene: 10. The CDR3 extends over 15 amino acids. Looked up from germline, CDR1 is SQVTM and CDR2 is ANQGSEA. This chain's CDR3 is CSVDPTGIPPYEQYF. DNA of the CDR3: TGCAGCGTTGATCCGACAGGGATTCCCCCCTACGAGCAGTACTTC.

This clonotype came up a few times. The chain employs TRBV3-1 and TRBJ2-5; possible D gene TRBD1, 6 bases. The V and J ends lost 4 bases and 7 bases respectively, with 16 bases between them. Germline V gene data show CDR1 as LGHDT and CDR2 as YNNKEL (reference sequence). The CDR3 is made up of 14 amino acids. The CDR3 reads CASSPPTGTGTQYF. CDR3 coding DNA: TGTGCCAGCAGCCCCCCGACAGGAACTGGGACCCAGTACTTC.

The chain uses TRBV6-1 and TRBJ2-5, with 10 bases fitting TRBD1. The V segment lost 5 bases and the J segment 9 bases; nucleotides outside the gene matches: 12. The CDR3 sequence is 15 residues long. The germline V gene has CDR1 MNHNS and CDR2 SASEGT. CDR3 residues: CASSRPGQGKMSQYF. The DNA for the CDR3 is TGTGCCAGCAGTCGCCCGGGACAGGGGAAAATGTCCCAGTACTTC.

This clonotype was seen ten or more times. The chain links TRBV4-3 to TRBJ2-7; D possibly corresponds to TRBD1 (5 bases). V was trimmed by 0 bases and J by 1 base, leaving 10 bases between them. Looked up from germline, CDR1 is LGHNA and CDR2 is YSLEER. The CDR3 spans 15 residues. CDR3 nucleotide sequence: TGCGCCAGCAGCCAAGATATCAGGACATCCTACGAGCAGTACTTC. This encodes CASSQDIRTSYEQYF.

This sequence joins TRBV24-1 and TRBJ2-3; 7 bases map to TRBD1. V gave up 8 bases and J gave up 2 bases; unmatched junction bases: 3. Germline CDR1 KGHDR, CDR2 SFDVKD. The CDR3 loop spans 13 amino acids. The CDR3 sequence: CATTGQNTDTQYF. As DNA, the CDR3 is TGTGCCACCACGGGACAGAACACAGATACGCAGTATTTT.

This clonotype was detected only a few times. This chain joins TRBV4-3 and TRBJ2-3, with no clear D. The V gene's germline CDR1 is LGHNA and CDR2 YSLEER. The germline V and J ends were trimmed by 1 base and 1 base, with 9 bases remaining between them. The CDR3 length is 15 residues. The DNA for the CDR3 is TGCGCCAGCAGCCAAGGCAGCCAGGGCACAGATACGCAGTATTTT. Encoded protein: CASSQGSQGTDTQYF.

In the case of this clonotype: This may be a read error: a much more frequent sequence differs by one nucleotide. The chain couples TRBV4-2 to TRBJ1-5; D is possibly TRBD1 (5 bases). The CDR3 contains 14 residues. The V gene's germline CDR1 is LGHNA and CDR2 YNFKEQ. Trimming removed 4 bases at V and 7 bases at J, with 14 bases between. CDR3 bases: TGTGCCAGCAGCCGATGGCAGGGAGGCCAGCCCCAGCATTTT. Its translation is CASSRWQGGQPQHF.

The chain recombines TRBV12-3 or TRBV12-4 with TRBJ2-1, with 7 nucleotides matching TRBD1. The CDR3 totals 14 residues. Unmatched junction bases numbered 8, after V lost 5 bases and J lost 7 bases. CDR3 sequence (DNA): TGTGCCAGCAGTCCCCGGACAGGTTCGAATGAGCAGTTCTTC. It yields the protein CASSPRTGSNEQFF.

The gene calls are TRBV5-1 and TRBJ2-3, with 8 bases matching TRBD1. The CDR3 covers 16 residues. V lost 2 bases, J lost 4 bases, and 9 bases stayed unmatched. Germline CDR1 and CDR2: SGHRS and YFSETQ. DNA for the CDR3: TGCGCCAGCAGCTTTAGTACAGGGGGTTTATCAGATACGCAGTATTTT. As protein: CASSFSTGGLSDTQYF. Looking up the rest from reference TRBV5-1 and TRBJ2-3 gives the full variable domain: KAGVTQTPRYLIKTRGQQVTLSCSPISGHRSVSWYQQTPGQGLQFLFEYFSETQRNKGNFPGRFSGRQFSNSRSEMNVSTLELGDSALYLCASSFSTGGLSDTQYFGPGTRLTVL.

This clonotype came up a few times. The chain recombines TRBV20-1 with TRBJ1-1; D is uncertain. The germline V gene encodes CDR1 DFQATT and CDR2 SNEGSKA (reference sequence). The V and J ends lost 0 bases and 1 base respectively, with 9 bases between them. CDR3 size: 14 residues. This CDR3 reads CSARDRMGNTEAFF. CDR3 nucleotides: TGCAGTGCTAGAGATCGGATGGGGAACACTGAAGCTTTCTTT.

Comments on this clonotype: A much larger clone differs by one base, so this may be a read error. The chain is built from TRBV7-9 and TRBJ2-3; D call uncertain. Germline CDR1 SEHNR, CDR2 FQNEAQ (reference sequence). This CDR3 is built from 14 residues. Trimming stripped 5 bases from V and 0 bases from J, with 9 bases between. The CDR3 bases are TGTGCCAGCAGCCAATCCTCTAGCACAGATACGCAGTATTTT. Protein product: CASSQSSSTDTQYF. Full variable domain (remainder filled in from reference TRBV7-9 and TRBJ2-3): DTGVSQNPRHKITKRGQNVTFRCDPISEHNRLYWYRQTLGQGPEFLTYFQNEAQLEKSRLLSDRFSAERPKGSFSTLEIQRTEQGDSAMYLCASSQSSSTDTQYFGPGTRLTVL.

This clonotype came up a few times. The V call is TRBV15, the J call TRBJ2-7; tentatively, D is TRBD1 (6 bases). Germline lookup yields CDR1 LNHNV and CDR2 YYDKDF (reference sequence). There are 14 residues in the CDR3. Trimming pared 4 bases from V and 0 bases from J, leaving 10 bases between. The chain's CDR3 is CATSKPGHSYEQYF. CDR3 nucleotides: TGTGCCACCAGCAAGCCGGGACACTCCTACGAGCAGTACTTC.